This TCR beta chain was identified in a study of spatial heterogeneity in lung cancer. Study observations and caveats: There were more appearances of ubiquitous expanded tumor TCRs in blood at resection than at follow-up.

This clonotype was counted ten times or more. As yet, its antigen is unknown. The size of this beta chain means little, since it is a stray read in a library made for alpha chains. Time point reported: sample taken at primary tumor resection. Whole RNA from tumor, nontumor lung or frozen PBMC was sequenced unsorted. CDR3 length: 16 amino acids. CDR1 is MGHRA, CDR2 YSYEKL, per germline. V lost 6 bases, J lost 4 bases, and 19 bases lay in between. In TCRdb, the 5' RACE reads were re-called with MiXCR into one record per CDR3 protein. Of roughly 10,000 distinct CDR3 sequences in the sample, around 6.9% were seen once.

This specimen was PBMCs, taken at surgery. The rearrangement links TRBV4-1 to TRBJ2-1, with a weak D call TRBD2 (6 bases). The sequence came from a male donor with early-stage non-small cell lung cancer. The CDR3 region has the DNA TGCGCCAGCAGTCTACAGCGGCGGGGCCAGTACAATGAGCAGTTCTTC. Its translation: CASSLQRRGQYNEQFF.